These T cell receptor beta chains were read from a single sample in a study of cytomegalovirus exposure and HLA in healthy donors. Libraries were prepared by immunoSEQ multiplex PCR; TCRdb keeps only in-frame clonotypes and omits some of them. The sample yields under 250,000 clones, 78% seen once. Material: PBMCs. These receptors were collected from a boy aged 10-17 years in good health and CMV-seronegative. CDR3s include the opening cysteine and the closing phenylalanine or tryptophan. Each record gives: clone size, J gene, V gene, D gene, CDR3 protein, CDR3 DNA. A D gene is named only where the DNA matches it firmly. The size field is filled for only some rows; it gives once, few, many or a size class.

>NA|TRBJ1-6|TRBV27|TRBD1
CASSRGQGITPLHF
TGTGCCAGCAGTCGCGGACAGGGGATTACACCCCTCCACTTT
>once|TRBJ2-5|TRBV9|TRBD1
CASSIGQAGETQYF
TGTGCCAGCAGTATCGGACAGGCGGGAGAGACCCAGTACTTC
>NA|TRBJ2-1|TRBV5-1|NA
CASSYLLERLNNEQFF
TGCGCCAGCAGCTACTTATTAGAGCGGTTGAACAATGAGCAGTTCTTC
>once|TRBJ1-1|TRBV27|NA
CASSFRHPGHEAFF
TGTGCCAGCAGCTTCCGCCACCCTGGGCATGAAGCTTTCTTT
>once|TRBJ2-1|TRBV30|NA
CACTAGPSSYNEQFF
TGTGCCTGCACGGCGGGGCCTAGCTCCTACAATGAGCAGTTCTTC
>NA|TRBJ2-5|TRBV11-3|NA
CASSYAGRETQYF
TGTGCCAGCAGCTACGCGGGGCGAGAGACCCAGTACTTC
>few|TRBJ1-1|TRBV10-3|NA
CAISAETGYTEAFF
TGTGCCATCAGTGCAGAGACAGGCTACACTGAAGCTTTCTTT
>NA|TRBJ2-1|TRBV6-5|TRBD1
CASNRGVEQFF
TGTGCCAGCAACAGGGGGGTAGAGCAGTTCTTC
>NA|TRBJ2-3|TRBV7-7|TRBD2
CASSPGGADTQYF
TGTGCTAGCAGCCCCGGGGGGGCAGATACGCAGTATTTT
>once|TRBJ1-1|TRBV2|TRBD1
CASRGQPNTEAFF
TGTGCCAGCAGGGGACAGCCAAACACTGAAGCTTTCTTT
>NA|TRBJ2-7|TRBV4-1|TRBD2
CASSQGWLAGINYEQYF
TGCGCCAGCAGCCAGGGTTGGTTAGCGGGGATAAACTACGAGCAGTACTTC
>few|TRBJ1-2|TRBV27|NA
CASSPRGGWGYTF
TGTGCCAGCAGTCCACGGGGGGGCTGGGGCTACACCTTC
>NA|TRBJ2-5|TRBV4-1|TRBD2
CASSQEGASGGVETQYF
TGCGCCAGCAGCCAAGAGGGGGCTAGCGGGGGGGTCGAGACCCAGTACTTC
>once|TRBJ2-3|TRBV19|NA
CASSLDSSTDTQYF
TGTGCCAGTAGTTTGGACAGCAGCACAGATACGCAGTATTTT
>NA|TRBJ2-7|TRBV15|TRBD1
CATSRGGTAYEQYF
TGTGCCACCAGCAGAGGGGGGACAGCCTACGAGCAGTACTTC
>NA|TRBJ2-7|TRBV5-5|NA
CASSLEPQPGSSEQYF
TGTGCCAGCAGCTTGGAACCGCAACCGGGAAGTTCTGAGCAGTACTTC
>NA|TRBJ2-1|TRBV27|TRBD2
CASSPLAGVNNEQFF
TGTGCCAGCAGCCCACTAGCGGGAGTGAACAATGAGCAGTTCTTC
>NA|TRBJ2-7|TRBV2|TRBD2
CASSEPLLGGRHEQYF
TGTGCCAGCAGTGAGCCCCTATTGGGCGGGAGGCACGAGCAGTACTTC
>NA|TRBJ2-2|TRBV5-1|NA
CASSKPGQLNTGELFF
TGCGCCAGCAGCAAACCGGGACAATTGAACACCGGGGAGCTGTTTTTT
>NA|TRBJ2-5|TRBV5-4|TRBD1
CASSPTGGKETQYF
TGTGCCAGCAGCCCCACAGGGGGCAAAGAGACCCAGTACTTC
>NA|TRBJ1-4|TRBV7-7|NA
CASRLNGGPNEKLFF
TGTGCTAGCAGACTTAATGGGGGCCCTAATGAAAAACTGTTTTTT
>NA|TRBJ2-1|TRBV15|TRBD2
CATSRARGVAGTYNEQFF
TGTGCCACCAGCAGAGCCCGGGGAGTAGCGGGAACCTACAATGAGCAGTTCTTC
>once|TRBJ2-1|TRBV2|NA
CASSTWDSGVREQFF
TGTGCCAGCAGCACCTGGGATAGCGGAGTTCGCGAGCAGTTCTTC
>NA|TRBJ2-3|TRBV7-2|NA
CASSPPGAGERGTQYF
TGTGCCAGCAGCCCACCGGGGGCGGGAGAGAGGGGTACGCAGTATTTT